These 5 T cell receptor beta chains were sequenced from one sample in a study of cytomegalovirus exposure and HLA in healthy donors (dated 2017 in TCRdb). Library preparation employed the immunoSEQ multiplex PCR assay. A mixture of 60 forward primers for TCR Vbeta segments and 13 reverse primers for TCR Jbeta segments was used in the multiplex PCR. TCRdb limited this immuneACCESS table to in-frame rearrangements with V and J called. A share of clones is missing; checked studies link under half to unresolved V genes, and the rest is unexplained. The sample data list 75,000 to 95,000 clones, and under 80% of these were observed just once. Roughly 6% of the sample is taken by the ten largest. The sample consisted of PBMCs. The receptors stem from a woman aged 25 to 45 in good health and CMV-seronegative.

This chain uses TRBV19 with TRBJ1-1; D gene uncertain. The germline CDR1 and CDR2 sequences are LNHDA and SQIVND (reference sequence). CDR3 length: 11 residues. Trimming removed 10 bases from V and 2 bases from J, with 8 bases in between. The CDR3, as DNA: TGTGCCACTTATTATAACACTGAAGCTTTCTTT. Its protein product is CATYYNTEAFF.

CDR3 nucleotides: TGTGCCAGCACCCGGAGGCTAGCGGACAACGGGGAGCTGTTTTTT. Encoded protein: CASTRRLADNGELFF. The chain employs TRBV6-5 and TRBJ2-2, with 7 bases lining up with TRBD2. The CDR3 is 15 residues long. The V gene end was trimmed by 7 bases and the J gene end by 7 bases; junction bases not matched to a gene: 12. The germline V gene has CDR1 MNHEY and CDR2 SVGAGI.

This clone was observed a single time. The rearrangement joins TRBV2 to TRBJ2-1; TRBD2 aligns across 7 bases. Trimming cost V 4 bases and J 0 bases; bases outside gene matches: 6. The CDR3 length is 16 residues. In germline, CDR1 is SNHLY, CDR2 FYNNEI. DNA of the CDR3: TGTGCCAGCAGTGCCACTAGCGCCTCCTCCTACAATGAGCAGTTCTTC. Its translation: CASSATSASSYNEQFF.

The chain carries TRBV2 and TRBJ1-1; 9 positions agree with TRBD1. CDR3 size: 16 residues. Germline V gives CDR1 SNHLY, CDR2 FYNNEI. V dropped 8 bases and J dropped 3; count of bases not matched to a gene: 13. The CDR3 here is CASVTGGSYWDTEAFF. CDR3 coding DNA: TGTGCCAGCGTCACAGGGGGCTCCTACTGGGACACTGAAGCTTTCTTT.

The chain combines TRBV10-3 with TRBJ2-1; 9 nucleotides match TRBD2. Losses at the gene ends were 9 bases for V and 5 bases for J; bases not matched to a gene: 5. CDR3 length equals 13 residues. Germline CDR1 reads ENHRY; CDR2 reads SYGVKD. Here the CDR3 DNA reads TGTGCCATGGGGCCTAGCGGGAACAATGAGCAGTTCTTC. Protein sequence: CAMGPSGNNEQFF.